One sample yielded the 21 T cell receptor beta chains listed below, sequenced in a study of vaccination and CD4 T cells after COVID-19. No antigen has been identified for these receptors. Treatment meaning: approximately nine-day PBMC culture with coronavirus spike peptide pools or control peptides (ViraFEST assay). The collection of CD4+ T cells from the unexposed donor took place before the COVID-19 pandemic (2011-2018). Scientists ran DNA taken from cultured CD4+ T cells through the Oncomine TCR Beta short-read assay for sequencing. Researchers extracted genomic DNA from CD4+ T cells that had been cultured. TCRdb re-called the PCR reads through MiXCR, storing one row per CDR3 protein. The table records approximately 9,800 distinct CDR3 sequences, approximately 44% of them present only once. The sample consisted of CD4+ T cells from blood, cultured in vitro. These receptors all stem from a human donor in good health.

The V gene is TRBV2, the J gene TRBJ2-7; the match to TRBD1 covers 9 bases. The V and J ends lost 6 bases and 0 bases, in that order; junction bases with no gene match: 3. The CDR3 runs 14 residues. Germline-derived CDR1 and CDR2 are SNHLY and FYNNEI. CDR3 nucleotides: TGTGCCAGCAGACAGACAGGGGGCTCCTACGAGCAGTACTTC. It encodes CASRQTGGSYEQYF.

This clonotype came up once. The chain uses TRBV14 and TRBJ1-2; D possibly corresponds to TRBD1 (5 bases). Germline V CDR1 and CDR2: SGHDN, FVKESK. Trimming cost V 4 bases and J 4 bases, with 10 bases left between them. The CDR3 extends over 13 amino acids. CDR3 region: CASSLGHPYGYTF. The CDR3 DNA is TGTGCCAGCAGCCTCGGACACCCCTATGGCTACACCTTC.

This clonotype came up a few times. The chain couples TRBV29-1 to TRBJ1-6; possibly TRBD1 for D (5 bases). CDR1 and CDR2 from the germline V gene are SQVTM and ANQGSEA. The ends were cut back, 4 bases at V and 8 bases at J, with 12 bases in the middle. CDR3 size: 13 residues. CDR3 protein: CSVGWGADSPLHF. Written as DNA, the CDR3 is TGCAGCGTTGGTTGGGGCGCGGATTCACCCCTCCACTTT.

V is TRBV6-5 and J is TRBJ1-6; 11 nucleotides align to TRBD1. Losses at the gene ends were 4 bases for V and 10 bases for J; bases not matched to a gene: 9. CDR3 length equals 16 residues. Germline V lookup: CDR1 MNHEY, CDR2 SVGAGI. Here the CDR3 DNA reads TGTGCCAGCAGTTTGCGGGACAGGGGGTCTGAATCACCCCTCCACTTT. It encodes CASSLRDRGSESPLHF.

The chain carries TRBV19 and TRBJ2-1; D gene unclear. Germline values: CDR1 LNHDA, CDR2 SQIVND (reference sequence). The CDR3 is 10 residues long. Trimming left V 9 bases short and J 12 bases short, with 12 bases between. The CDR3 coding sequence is TGTGCCAGCCCGGGTAAGGGGCAGTTCTTC. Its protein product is CASPGKGQFF.

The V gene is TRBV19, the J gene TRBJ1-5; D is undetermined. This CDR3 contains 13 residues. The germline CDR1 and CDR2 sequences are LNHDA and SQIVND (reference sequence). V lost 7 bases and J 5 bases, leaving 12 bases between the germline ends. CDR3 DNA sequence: TGTGCCAGTACCGATTTCGGGGATCAGCCCCAGCATTTT. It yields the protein CASTDFGDQPQHF.

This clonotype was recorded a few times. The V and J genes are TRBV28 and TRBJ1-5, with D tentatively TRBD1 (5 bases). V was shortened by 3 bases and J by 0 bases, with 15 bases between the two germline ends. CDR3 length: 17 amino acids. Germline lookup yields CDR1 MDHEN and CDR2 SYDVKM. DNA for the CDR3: TGTGCCAGCAGTTTGAGGAACAGGCGCGATAGCAATCAGCCCCAGCATTTT. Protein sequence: CASSLRNRRDSNQPQHF.

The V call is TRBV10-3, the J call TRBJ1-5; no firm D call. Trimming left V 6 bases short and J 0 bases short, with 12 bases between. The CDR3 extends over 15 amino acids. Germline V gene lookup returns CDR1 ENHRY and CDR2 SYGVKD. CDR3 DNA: TGTGCCATCAGCACGACACCCGATAGCAATCAGCCCCAGCATTTT. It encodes CAISTTPDSNQPQHF.

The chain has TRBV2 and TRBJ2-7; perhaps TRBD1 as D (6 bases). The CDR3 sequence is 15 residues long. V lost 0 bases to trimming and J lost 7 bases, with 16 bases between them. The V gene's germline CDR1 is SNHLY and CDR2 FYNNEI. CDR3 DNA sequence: TGTGCCAGCAGTGAAGCTCTACAGGGCTCCGGGGAGCAGTACTTC. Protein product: CASSEALQGSGEQYF.

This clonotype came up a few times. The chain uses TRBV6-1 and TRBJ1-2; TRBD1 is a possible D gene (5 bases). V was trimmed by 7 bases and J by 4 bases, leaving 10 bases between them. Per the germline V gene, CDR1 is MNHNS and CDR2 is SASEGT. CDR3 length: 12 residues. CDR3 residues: CASTGDFYGYTF. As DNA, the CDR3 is TGTGCCAGCACTGGGGACTTCTATGGCTACACCTTC.

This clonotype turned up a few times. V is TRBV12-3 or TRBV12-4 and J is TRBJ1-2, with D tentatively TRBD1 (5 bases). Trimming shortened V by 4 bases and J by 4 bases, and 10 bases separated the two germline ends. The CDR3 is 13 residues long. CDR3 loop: CASSSRGGYGYTF. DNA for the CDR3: TGTGCCAGCAGTTCCCGTGGGGGCTATGGCTACACCTTC.

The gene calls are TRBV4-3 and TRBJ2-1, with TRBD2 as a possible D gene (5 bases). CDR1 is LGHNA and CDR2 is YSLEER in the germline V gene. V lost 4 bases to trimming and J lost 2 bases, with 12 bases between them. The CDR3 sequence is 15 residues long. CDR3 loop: CASSLDGVTYNEQFF. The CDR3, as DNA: TGCGCCAGCAGCCTCGACGGGGTCACCTACAATGAGCAGTTCTTC.

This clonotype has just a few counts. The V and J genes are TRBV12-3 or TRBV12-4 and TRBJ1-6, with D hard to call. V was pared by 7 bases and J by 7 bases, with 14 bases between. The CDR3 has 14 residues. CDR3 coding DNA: TGTGCCAGCATAGGTCCCAGGCTAAATTCACCCCTCCACTTT. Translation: CASIGPRLNSPLHF.

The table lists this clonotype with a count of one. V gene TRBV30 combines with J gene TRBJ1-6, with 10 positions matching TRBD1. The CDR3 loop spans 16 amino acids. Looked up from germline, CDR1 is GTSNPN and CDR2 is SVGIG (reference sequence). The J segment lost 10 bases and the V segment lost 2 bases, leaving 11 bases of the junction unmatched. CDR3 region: CAWSPAGGQGHSPLHF. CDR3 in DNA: TGTGCCTGGAGTCCCGCTGGGGGACAGGGGCACTCACCCCTCCACTTT. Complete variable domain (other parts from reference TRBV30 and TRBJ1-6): SQTIHQWPATLVQPVGSPLSLECTVEGTSNPNLYWYRQAAGRGLQLLFYSVGIGQISSEVPQNLSASRPQDRQFILSSKKLLLSDSGFYLCAWSPAGGQGHSPLHFGNGTRLTVT.

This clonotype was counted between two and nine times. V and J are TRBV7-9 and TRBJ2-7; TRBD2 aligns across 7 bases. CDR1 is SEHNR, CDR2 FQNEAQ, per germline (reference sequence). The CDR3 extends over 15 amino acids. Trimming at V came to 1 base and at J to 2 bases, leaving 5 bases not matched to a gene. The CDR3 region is CASSLGAGVPYEQYF. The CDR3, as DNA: TGTGCCAGCAGCTTAGGGGCGGGAGTTCCCTACGAGCAGTACTTC. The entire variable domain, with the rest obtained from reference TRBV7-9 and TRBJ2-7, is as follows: DTGVSQNPRHKITKRGQNVTFRCDPISEHNRLYWYRQTLGQGPEFLTYFQNEAQLEKSRLLSDRFSAERPKGSFSTLEIQRTEQGDSAMYLCASSLGAGVPYEQYFGPGTRLTVT.

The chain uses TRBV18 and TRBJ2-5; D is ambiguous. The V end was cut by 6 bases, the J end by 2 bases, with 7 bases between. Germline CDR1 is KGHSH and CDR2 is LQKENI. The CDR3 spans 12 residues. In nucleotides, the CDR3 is TGTGCCAGCTCGACGGTACAAGAGACCCAGTACTTC. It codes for CASSTVQETQYF.

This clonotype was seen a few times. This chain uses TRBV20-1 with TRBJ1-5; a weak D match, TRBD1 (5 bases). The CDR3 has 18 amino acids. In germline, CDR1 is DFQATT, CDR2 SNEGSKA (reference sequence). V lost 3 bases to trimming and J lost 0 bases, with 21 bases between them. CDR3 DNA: TGCAGTGCTAGCGGCAAGGGGCAGGCGCTGTATAGCAATCAGCCCCAGCATTTT. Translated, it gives CSASGKGQALYSNQPQHF.

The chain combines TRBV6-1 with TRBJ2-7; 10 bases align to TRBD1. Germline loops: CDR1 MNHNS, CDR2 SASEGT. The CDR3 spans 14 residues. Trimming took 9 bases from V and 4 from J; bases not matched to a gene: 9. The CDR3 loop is CASLPGQGFYEQYF. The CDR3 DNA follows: TGTGCCAGTTTGCCGGGACAGGGGTTTTACGAGCAGTACTTC.

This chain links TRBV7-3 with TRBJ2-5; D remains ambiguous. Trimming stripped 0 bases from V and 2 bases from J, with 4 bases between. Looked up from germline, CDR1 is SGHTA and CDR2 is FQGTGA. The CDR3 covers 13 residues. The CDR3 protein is CASSLTIQETQYF. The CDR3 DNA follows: TGTGCCAGCAGCTTAACGATTCAAGAGACCCAGTACTTC.

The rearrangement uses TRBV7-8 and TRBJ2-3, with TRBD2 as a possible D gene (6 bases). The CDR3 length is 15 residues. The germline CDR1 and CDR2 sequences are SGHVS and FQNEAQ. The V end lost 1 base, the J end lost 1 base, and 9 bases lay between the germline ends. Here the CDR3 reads CASSLGWRGTDTQYF. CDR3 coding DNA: TGTGCCAGCAGCTTAGGGTGGAGGGGCACAGATACGCAGTATTTT.

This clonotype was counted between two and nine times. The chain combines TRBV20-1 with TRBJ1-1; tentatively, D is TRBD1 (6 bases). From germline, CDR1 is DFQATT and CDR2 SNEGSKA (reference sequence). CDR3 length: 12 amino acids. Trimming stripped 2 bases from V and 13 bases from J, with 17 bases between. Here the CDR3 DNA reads TGCAGTGCTAGACGCAGGGGTGGGAACGGTTTCTTT. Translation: CSARRRGGNGFF.